The sequence of this TCR beta chain was determined in a study of T cell clones after liver transplantation. This clone is medium-sized by share. Only in-frame clones appear in the TCRdb table, and some are missing; sequencing was by immunoSEQ multiplex PCR. The repertoire holds 20,000 to 25,000 clones, with nearly 80% as singletons. CDR1 is SGHVS and CDR2 is FQNEAQ in the germline V gene. CDR3 length: 14 residues. J was trimmed by 9 bases and V by 4 bases; bases with no gene match: 4. This sequence joins TRBV7-8 and TRBJ1-6, with TRBD1 matching over 9 bases. The specimen was CD8+ T cells from blood, collected more than 52 months after liver transplant. The TCR comes from a human patient who received a liver transplant. Some of the T cells might come from the graft donor. In DNA, the CDR3 is TGTGCCAGCAGCTCCCGACAGGGGGGTTCACCCCTCCACTTT. This encodes CASSSRQGGSPLHF.